What follows is one T cell receptor beta chain and its context. Its antigen is currently unknown. This specimen belongs to a study of graft-versus-host responses after intestinal transplantation. Study in general: Every recipient underwent anti-thymocyte globulin induction, then tacrolimus and steroids for three to four years.

This CDR3 region has 15 residues. Germline loops: CDR1 MNHEY, CDR2 SMNVEV (reference sequence). V was shortened by 5 bases and J by 4 bases, with 15 bases between the two germline ends. Generated by immunoSEQ multiplex PCR, the TCRdb table keeps only in-frame clones and is missing some. The data show about 71,000 clones, about nine tenths seen once. Source: unstimulated CD8+ T cells sorted from spleen or lymph node cells, taken before intestinal transplant. V gene TRBV27 combines with J gene TRBJ1-5; possibly TRBD1 for D (6 bases). This clonotype originated in a human donor who received an intestinal transplant. CDR3 coding DNA: TGTGCCAGCAGTGCAGGGGCCCTAATTAATCAGCCCCAGCATTTT. Translation gives CASSAGALINQPQHF.